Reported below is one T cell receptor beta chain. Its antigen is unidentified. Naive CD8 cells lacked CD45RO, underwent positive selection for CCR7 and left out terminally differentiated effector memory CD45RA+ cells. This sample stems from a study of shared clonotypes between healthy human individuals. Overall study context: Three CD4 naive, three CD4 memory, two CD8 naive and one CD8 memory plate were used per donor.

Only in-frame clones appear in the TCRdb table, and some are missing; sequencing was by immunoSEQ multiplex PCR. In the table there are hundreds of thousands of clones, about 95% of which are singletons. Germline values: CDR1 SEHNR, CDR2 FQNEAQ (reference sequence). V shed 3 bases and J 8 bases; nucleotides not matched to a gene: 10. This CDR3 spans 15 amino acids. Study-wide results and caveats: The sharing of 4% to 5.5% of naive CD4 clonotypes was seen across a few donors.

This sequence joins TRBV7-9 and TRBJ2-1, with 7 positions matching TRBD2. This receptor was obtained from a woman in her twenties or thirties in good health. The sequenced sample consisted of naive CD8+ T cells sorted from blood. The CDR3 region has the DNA TGTGCCAGCAGCTTCAGTCGGCGGAGCGGGGATGAGCAGTTCTTC. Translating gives CASSFSRRSGDEQFF.